Presented here are 14 T cell receptor beta chains from one specimen sequenced in a study of blood T cell repertoires in COVID-19. Using immunoSEQ multiplex PCR, the repertoire was profiled, and TCRdb retains in-frame clones only, with some absent. The sample holds about 56,000 clones, about 91% seen once. The sequenced material came from peripheral blood. Receptors were obtained from a woman aged 55-70 years with COVID-19, enrolled during active disease.

This clone appeared a few times. This chain joins TRBV9 and TRBJ2-1; tentative D call: TRBD2 (7 bases). V lost 0 bases and J lost 6, with 13 bases in between. The CDR3 extends over 15 amino acids. The germline gives CDR1 SGDLS, CDR2 YYNGEE. CDR3 bases: TGTGCCAGCAGCGTAGGAGGGGGAGGGCTCAATGAGCAGTTCTTC. Protein product: CASSVGGGGLNEQFF. Variable domain in full (rest from reference TRBV9 and TRBJ2-1): DSGVTQTPKHLITATGQRVTLRCSPRSGDLSVYWYQQSLDQGLQFLIQYYNGEERAKGNILERFSAQQFPDLHSELNLSSLELGDSALYFCASSVGGGGLNEQFFGPGTRLTVL.

This clone appeared a single time. The genes are TRBV11-2 and TRBJ1-2; perhaps TRBD1 as D (5 bases). The germline V and J ends were trimmed by 5 bases and 4 bases, with 8 bases remaining between them. CDR3 length equals 12 residues. CDR1 is SGHAT, CDR2 FQNNGV, per germline. The CDR3 DNA is TGTGCCAGCAGCCAGGGCCCCTATGGCTACACCTTC. Protein product: CASSQGPYGYTF.

The chain employs TRBV9 and TRBJ2-7, with 9 positions matching TRBD1. J gave up 3 bases and V 0 bases, and 4 bases lay outside the gene matches. CDR3 size: 15 residues. Per germline, CDR1 SGDLS and CDR2 YYNGEE. CDR3 coding DNA: TGTGCCAGCAGCGTAGCTCCGGGACAGGGCTACGAGCAGTACTTC. Translated: CASSVAPGQGYEQYF.

This clone has only one observation. The chain couples TRBV5-4 to TRBJ2-7; 10 bases match TRBD1. CDR3 length: 12 residues. Germline V gene lookup returns CDR1 SGHNT and CDR2 YYREEE (reference sequence). V was clipped by 4 bases and J by 5 bases; unmatched bases: 0. CDR3 amino acids: CASSGTGDEQYF. CDR3 in DNA: TGTGCCAGCAGCGGGACAGGGGACGAGCAGTACTTC.

V gene TRBV27 combines with J gene TRBJ1-5; a weak D match, TRBD1 (5 bases). The CDR3 runs 15 residues. Germline loops: CDR1 MNHEY, CDR2 SMNVEV (reference sequence). Trimming stripped 0 bases from V and 6 bases from J, with 12 bases between. The DNA of the CDR3 is TGTGCCAGCAGTTTATCAGGAGGGGCGGGTCAGCCCCAGCATTTT. This translates into CASSLSGGAGQPQHF.

This clone was picked up one time. This chain links TRBV2 with TRBJ1-4; 8 bases agree with TRBD1. Germline trimming cut 6 bases from V and 3 bases from J; bases unmatched to any gene: 3. This CDR3 comprises 14 residues. Germline V lookup: CDR1 SNHLY, CDR2 FYNNEI. The CDR3 sequence: CASRGQGANEKLFF. The CDR3 DNA is TGTGCCAGCAGAGGACAGGGAGCTAATGAAAAACTGTTTTTT.

This chain connects TRBV4-3 to TRBJ1-3; D ambiguous. CDR1 is LGHNA, CDR2 YSLEER, per germline. The CDR3 has 16 amino acids. Trimming shortened V by 0 bases and J by 4 bases, and 13 bases separated the two germline ends. CDR3 in DNA: TGCGCCAGCAGCCAAGAAGTGGGCGCGAGAGGAAACACCATATATTTT. It translates to CASSQEVGARGNTIYF.

This clone has more than one count but fewer than ten. V is TRBV7-9 and J is TRBJ1-1; D is uncertain. The germline V gene has CDR1 SEHNR and CDR2 FQNEAQ (reference sequence). This CDR3 region has 13 residues. V was pared by 5 bases and J by 2 bases, with 9 bases between. In nucleotides, the CDR3 is TGTGCCAGCAGCCCTACAGTTAACACTGAAGCTTTCTTT. Translation gives CASSPTVNTEAFF.

This clone has a handful of counts. The chain joins TRBV5-5 to TRBJ1-5; the D gene is possibly TRBD1 (6 bases). V was pared by 0 bases and J by 1 base, with 8 bases between. The CDR3 is 15 residues long. The germline V gene has CDR1 SGHKS and CDR2 YYEKEE (reference sequence). The CDR3 nucleotides read TGTGCCAGCAGCTTGGATCAGGGGAGCAATCAGCCCCAGCATTTT. The encoded protein is CASSLDQGSNQPQHF.

The gene calls are TRBV7-6 and TRBJ2-7, with TRBD2 matching 7 bases. The CDR3 has 14 amino acids. Germline lookup yields CDR1 SGHVS and CDR2 FNYEAQ. Trimming took 1 base from V and 5 from J; bases not matched to a gene: 5. The CDR3 here is CASSLVGGSDEQYF. Written as DNA, the CDR3 is TGTGCCAGCAGCTTAGTTGGCGGGAGTGACGAGCAGTACTTC.

The chain recombines TRBV19 with TRBJ2-5, with D tentatively TRBD1 (5 bases). V was trimmed by 3 bases and J by 1 base, leaving 9 bases between them. Germline V CDR1 and CDR2: LNHDA, SQIVND (reference sequence). CDR3 length: 14 residues. CDR3 amino acids: CASSIGAVQETQYF. The CDR3 DNA reads as TGTGCCAGTAGTATTGGGGCAGTCCAAGAGACCCAGTACTTC.

The chain has TRBV2 and TRBJ1-4; D remains unclear. The CDR3 has 16 amino acids. Trimming shortened V by 6 bases and J by 0 bases, and 14 bases separated the two germline ends. Germline CDR1 is SNHLY and CDR2 is FYNNEI. The CDR3: CASRTRRFATNEKLFF. CDR3 coding DNA: TGTGCCAGCAGGACAAGAAGATTTGCAACTAATGAAAAACTGTTTTTT.

The rearrangement joins TRBV6-1 to TRBJ1-6; D may be TRBD1 (5 bases). CDR3 length: 15 residues. Trimming took 3 bases from V and 7 from J, leaving 13 bases between them. From germline, CDR1 is MNHNS and CDR2 SASEGT. The CDR3 loop is CASSDTTEVNSPLHF. The CDR3, as DNA: TGTGCCAGCAGTGATACGACAGAAGTGAATTCACCCCTCCACTTT.

V gene TRBV19 combines with J gene TRBJ2-1; no clear D gene. This CDR3 is built from 16 residues. Trimming cost V 3 bases and J 0 bases, with 12 bases left between them. Germline V lookup: CDR1 LNHDA, CDR2 SQIVND (reference sequence). CDR3 DNA sequence: TGTGCCAGTAGTATTAATCTCCCGAGCTCCTACAATGAGCAGTTCTTC. Residues: CASSINLPSSYNEQFF.